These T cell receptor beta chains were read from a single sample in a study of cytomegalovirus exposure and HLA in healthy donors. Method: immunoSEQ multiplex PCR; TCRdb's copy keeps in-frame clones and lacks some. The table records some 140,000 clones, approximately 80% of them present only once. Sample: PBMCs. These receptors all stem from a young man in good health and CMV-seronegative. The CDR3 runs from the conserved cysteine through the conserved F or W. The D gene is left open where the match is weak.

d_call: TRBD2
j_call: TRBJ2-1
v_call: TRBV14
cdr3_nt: TGTGCCAGCAGCCCTTACCTCGGGACTAGCGGGAGTGGAGAGCAGTTCTTC
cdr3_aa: CASSPYLGTSGSGEQFF

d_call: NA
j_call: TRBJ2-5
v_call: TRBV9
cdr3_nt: TGTGCCAGCAGCCTTTCGGGACTTCAAGAGACCCAGTACTTC
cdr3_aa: CASSLSGLQETQYF

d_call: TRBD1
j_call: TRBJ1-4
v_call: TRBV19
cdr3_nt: TGTGCCAGTAGTATGGGGACAGGGAGTGAAAAACTGTTTTTT
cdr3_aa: CASSMGTGSEKLFF

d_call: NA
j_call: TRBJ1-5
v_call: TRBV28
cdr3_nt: TGTGCCAGCAGTTTCGATCAGCCCCAGCATTTT
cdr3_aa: CASSFDQPQHF

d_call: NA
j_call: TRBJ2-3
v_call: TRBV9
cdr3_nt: TGTGCCAGCAGCGTAGTGGCTAGCGGCACAGATACGCAGTATTTT
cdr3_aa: CASSVVASGTDTQYF

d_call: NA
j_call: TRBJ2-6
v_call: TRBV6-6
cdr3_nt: TGTGCCAGCAGTTATGAAGCTAGCGGGGCCAACGTCCTGACTTTC
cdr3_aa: CASSYEASGANVLTF

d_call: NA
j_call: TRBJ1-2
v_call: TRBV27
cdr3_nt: TGCGCTGTCGGGGGTAACTATGGCTACACCTTC
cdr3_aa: CAVGGNYGYTF

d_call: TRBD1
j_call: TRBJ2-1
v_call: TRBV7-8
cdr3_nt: TGTGCCAGCTGGCCCGGGACAGGGACGGGTGAGCAGTTCTTC
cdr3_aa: CASWPGTGTGEQFF

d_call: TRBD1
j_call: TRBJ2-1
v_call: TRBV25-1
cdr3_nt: TGTGCCAGCAGTGGAACAGGGGCCCATGAGCAGTTCTTC
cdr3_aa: CASSGTGAHEQFF

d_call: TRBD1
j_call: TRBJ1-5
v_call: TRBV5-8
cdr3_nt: TGTGCCAGCAGCTTTACTGGGACAGGGTTTTATCAGCCCCAGCATTTT
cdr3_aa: CASSFTGTGFYQPQHF